Below, 25 T cell receptor beta chains from the same sample are listed, as sequenced in a study of shared clonotypes between healthy human individuals. Assay: immunoSEQ multiplex PCR; the TCRdb copy retains only in-frame clones and omits some. The sample shows approximately 1.5 million clones, around 98.5% of them seen only once. Sequencing was done on a sample of naive CD4+ T cells sorted from blood. Subset denoted: CD45RA+ positively selected. The receptors were sampled from a man younger than 40 in good health.

Comment on this clone: The same CDR3 is also encoded by other DNA sequences in this sample. The V gene is TRBV11-3, the J gene TRBJ1-1; 7 nucleotides align to TRBD1. After removal of 5 bases from V and 2 bases from J, the junction contained 2 bases not matched to a gene. Germline CDR1 and CDR2: SGHNT and YENEEA. CDR3 size: 13 residues. CDR3 bases: TGTGCCAGCAGCCGGGACAGCAACACTGAAGCTTTCTTT. Its translation is CASSRDSNTEAFF.

The gene calls are TRBV27 and TRBJ2-7; weak D call: TRBD1 (6 bases). Trimming took 5 bases from V and 4 from J, leaving 9 bases between them. The CDR3 extends over 12 amino acids. CDR1 is MNHEY, CDR2 SMNVEV, per germline (reference sequence). The CDR3, as DNA: TGTGCCAGCAGTCCCGGACAGTACGAGCAGTACTTC. Protein sequence: CASSPGQYEQYF.

The genes are TRBV4-3 and TRBJ2-1; perhaps TRBD2 as D (6 bases). V dropped 4 bases and J dropped 4 bases, with 8 bases sitting between them. The CDR3 loop spans 13 amino acids. In germline, CDR1 is LGHNA, CDR2 YSLEER. In DNA form, the CDR3 reads TGCGCCAGCAGCCTCGGAGGGTACAATGAGCAGTTCTTC. Its translation is CASSLGGYNEQFF.

V is TRBV7-6 and J is TRBJ2-5; 7 bases match TRBD2. The germline V gene has CDR1 SGHVS and CDR2 FNYEAQ. Losses at the gene ends were 2 bases for V and 5 bases for J; bases not matched to a gene: 14. The CDR3 has 17 residues. The DNA for the CDR3 is TGTGCCAGCAGCTTATCGGCGGGAGCGGGGTCGGTTGAGACCCAGTACTTC. Its translation: CASSLSAGAGSVETQYF.

This clone is a singleton in its sample. The chain carries TRBV5-1 and TRBJ2-6, with TRBD1 identical over 12 bases. The J segment lost 1 base and the V segment lost 3 bases, leaving 5 bases of the junction unmatched. In germline, CDR1 is SGHRS, CDR2 YFSETQ. The CDR3 loop spans 18 amino acids. DNA of the CDR3: TGCGCCAGCAGCTCTAAGGGACAGGGGGCTTCTGGGGCCAACGTCCTGACTTTC. It encodes CASSSKGQGASGANVLTF.

V and J are TRBV23-1 and TRBJ2-7; TRBD2 matches 11 bases. TRBV23-1 is an ORF for which the function is uncertain. V dropped 1 base and J dropped 2; count of bases not matched to a gene: 10. This CDR3 comprises 18 residues. The DNA for the CDR3 is TGCGCCAGCAGTCAATGCCCCAAAACTAGCGGGGGAGCCTACGAGCAGTACTTC. Translation: CASSQCPKTSGGAYEQYF.

DNA for the CDR3: TGTGCCAGCAGCATTAGACAGGGTGCCTATGGCTACACCTTC. As protein: CASSIRQGAYGYTF. This sequence joins TRBV7-2 and TRBJ1-2; TRBD1 agrees at 7 bases. The germline V gene has CDR1 SGHTA and CDR2 FQGNSA. The CDR3 is 14 amino acids. V shed 5 bases and J 4 bases; nucleotides not matched to a gene: 7.

This sequence joins TRBV5-4 and TRBJ1-2; 7 nucleotides line up with TRBD1. This CDR3 contains 13 residues. J was trimmed by 8 bases and V by 5 bases; bases with no gene match: 9. Germline V gene sequence: CDR1 SGHNT, CDR2 YYREEE (reference sequence). This chain's CDR3 is CASSRQGNLGYTF. As DNA, the CDR3 is TGTGCCAGCAGTAGACAGGGAAATTTAGGCTACACCTTC.

The V and J genes are TRBV11-2 and TRBJ1-2; the match to TRBD1 covers 9 bases. CDR1 is SGHAT, CDR2 FQNNGV, per germline. With V trimmed by 5 bases and J by 6 bases, 7 bases remained unmatched. CDR3 length equals 14 residues. The CDR3 loop reads CASSLEWTGDGYTF. The CDR3 nucleotides are TGTGCCAGCAGCCTTGAATGGACAGGGGATGGCTACACCTTC.

CDR3 nucleotides: TGTGCCAGCAGCCCTCCGGGATACCGCACAGATACGCAGTATTTT. Its protein product is CASSPPGYRTDTQYF. The genes are TRBV28 and TRBJ2-3; a possible D gene is TRBD2 (5 bases). Trimming stripped 6 bases from V and 1 base from J, with 14 bases between. There are 15 residues in the CDR3. In germline, CDR1 is MDHEN, CDR2 SYDVKM.

This chain uses TRBV27 with TRBJ2-3, with a weak D call TRBD1 (6 bases). The CDR3 totals 15 residues. Trimming removed 6 bases from V and 0 bases from J, with 13 bases in between. The germline V gene has CDR1 MNHEY and CDR2 SMNVEV (reference sequence). Here the CDR3 reads CASSIRGFSTDTQYF. DNA for the CDR3: TGTGCCAGCAGCATCAGGGGATTTAGCACAGATACGCAGTATTTT.

This clone was seen only once. The rearrangement uses TRBV29-1 and TRBJ2-1, with D possibly being TRBD2 (8 bases). This CDR3 has 13 residues. Germline assignment: CDR1 SQVTM and CDR2 ANQGSEA. The CDR3 region has the DNA TGCAGTTCGGGAGGGGGCGGTTTCGATGAGCAGTTCTTC. It encodes CSSGGGGFDEQFF.

On this clone itself: Other DNA sequences in this specimen translate into the identical CDR3. The chain joins TRBV7-6 to TRBJ2-1; D gene uncertain. In germline, CDR1 is SGHVS, CDR2 FNYEAQ. The V end was cut by 1 base, the J end by 0 bases, with 10 bases between. CDR3 size: 16 residues. CDR3 protein: CASSLGTPSSYNEQFF. CDR3 in DNA: TGTGCCAGCAGCTTAGGGACCCCAAGCTCCTACAATGAGCAGTTCTTC.

The chain recombines TRBV7-3 with TRBJ1-2, with 8 nucleotides matching TRBD1. V was clipped by 4 bases and J by 4 bases; unmatched bases: 5. The CDR3 loop spans 14 amino acids. The germline gives CDR1 SGHTA, CDR2 FQGTGA. Here the CDR3 DNA reads TGTGCCAGCAGCTCAGGACAGGGTCCCTATGGCTACACCTTC. This encodes CASSSGQGPYGYTF.

This rearrangement joins TRBV6-4 to TRBJ2-2; 8 bases are shared with TRBD2. There are 16 residues in the CDR3. Germline lookup yields CDR1 MRHNA and CDR2 SNTAGT. V was clipped by 0 bases and J by 5 bases; unmatched bases: 5. CDR3 in DNA: TGTGCCAGCAGTGACTCAGCGGGAGTTGGTACCGGGGAGCTGTTTTTT. Translation gives CASSDSAGVGTGELFF.

The chain links TRBV7-2 to TRBJ2-1; 11 nucleotides match TRBD2. Germline V CDR1 and CDR2: SGHTA, FQGNSA. V was clipped by 5 bases and J by 0 bases; unmatched bases: 12. This CDR3 contains 19 residues. In nucleotides, the CDR3 is TGTGCCAGCAGCATCCCAGGACTAGCGGGCCCTAGCTCCTACAATGAGCAGTTCTTC. Translation: CASSIPGLAGPSSYNEQFF.

The rearrangement links TRBV6-4 to TRBJ2-7; 8 bases are shared with TRBD2. The CDR3 is 13 residues long. Germline assignment: CDR1 MRHNA and CDR2 SNTAGT. V dropped 6 bases and J dropped 5; count of bases not matched to a gene: 6. CDR3 coding DNA: TGTGCCAGCAGACCAAGCGGGAGCAACGAGCAGTACTTC. The encoded protein is CASRPSGSNEQYF.

The rearrangement uses TRBV25-1 and TRBJ2-7; possibly TRBD1 or TRBD2 for D (7 bases each). The CDR3 length is 15 residues. Trimming removed 1 base at V and 9 bases at J, with 19 bases between. The germline gives CDR1 MGHDK, CDR2 SYGVNS. The CDR3 is CASSELGGGVQGQYF. The CDR3 bases are TGTGCCAGCAGTGAATTGGGAGGGGGCGTACAGGGGCAGTACTTC.

The chain recombines TRBV10-3 with TRBJ2-3, with a possible D match to TRBD1 (5 bases). The CDR3 loop spans 15 amino acids. Germline-derived CDR1 and CDR2 are ENHRY and SYGVKD. V lost 4 bases to trimming and J lost 1 base, with 12 bases between them. The CDR3 nucleotides are TGTGCCATCAGTGTTAGGGGAAATGGCACAGATACGCAGTATTTT. It translates to CAISVRGNGTDTQYF.

The DNA of the CDR3 is TGTGCCAGCAGTGAGGTGGATACGCAGTATTTT. Its translation is CASSEVDTQYF. This chain connects TRBV2 to TRBJ2-3; D gene unclear. The CDR3 runs 11 residues. V was shortened by 3 bases and J by 6 bases, with 4 bases between the two germline ends. Germline values: CDR1 SNHLY, CDR2 FYNNEI.

The CDR3 nucleotides are TGTGCCAGCTATACCGGGCGAGGGGGCTACACCTTC. As protein: CASYTGRGGYTF. This chain joins TRBV6-5 and TRBJ1-2; no reliable D call. Germline V gene sequence: CDR1 MNHEY, CDR2 SVGAGI. The CDR3 is 12 amino acids. Trimming shortened V by 8 bases and J by 8 bases, and 15 bases separated the two germline ends.

CDR3 in DNA: TGCGCCAGCAGCCAAGAAGGGACGGGGAGCTACACCTTC. Protein sequence: CASSQEGTGSYTF. This chain links TRBV4-3 with TRBJ1-2; tentatively, D is TRBD1 (5 bases). CDR1 is LGHNA and CDR2 is YSLEER in the germline V gene. V shed 0 bases and J shed 9 bases, with 11 bases lying between them. This CDR3 has 13 amino acids.

In its sample, this clone was seen a few times. The chain is built from TRBV5-6 and TRBJ1-1, with D unclear. With 5 bases removed from V and 6 bases from J, the gap between germline ends came to 20 bases. In germline, CDR1 is SGHDT, CDR2 YYEEEE. This CDR3 region has 15 residues. The CDR3 is CASRPKARGSAEAFF. CDR3 sequence (DNA): TGTGCCAGCAGGCCCAAGGCGCGGGGTTCGGCTGAAGCTTTCTTT.

V and J are TRBV2 and TRBJ2-3; D is possibly TRBD1 (6 bases). Per germline, CDR1 SNHLY and CDR2 FYNNEI. The CDR3 covers 11 residues. V was cut by 4 bases and J by 9 bases, with 8 bases left in between. The CDR3 reads CASSGRGTQYF. For the CDR3, the DNA is TGTGCCAGCAGTGGTAGGGGGACGCAGTATTTT.

Worth noting for this clone: Other DNA sequences of this sample code for an identical CDR3. This chain links TRBV7-9 with TRBJ2-7; D might be TRBD2 (7 bases). Trimming cost V 1 base and J 6 bases, with 10 bases left between them. The CDR3 consists of 13 residues. Germline values: CDR1 SEHNR, CDR2 FQNEAQ (reference sequence). The CDR3 sequence is CASSLEGGGEQYF. In DNA form, the CDR3 reads TGTGCCAGCAGCTTAGAGGGAGGGGGCGAGCAGTACTTC. The full variable domain, completed using reference TRBV7-9 and TRBJ2-7, is DTGVSQNPRHKITKRGQNVTFRCDPISEHNRLYWYRQTLGQGPEFLTYFQNEAQLEKSRLLSDRFSAERPKGSFSTLEIQRTEQGDSAMYLCASSLEGGGEQYFGPGTRLTVT.